This entry lists 20 T cell receptor beta chains sequenced from one sample in a study of CD8 T cells in Susac syndrome. Random hexamers were used to reverse transcribe about 0.45 to 1 ug of RNA. TCRdb reanalysed the immunoSEQ multiplex PCR reads using MiXCR and keeps one entry per CDR3 protein. The data contain about 160,000 distinct CDR3 sequences, approximately 95% of them singletons. The sequenced sample consisted of CD4+ T cells from PBMCs. The origin of the receptors is a human donor with multiple sclerosis.

The chain links TRBV3-1 to TRBJ2-7; 8 bases fit TRBD2. After removal of 5 bases from V and 6 bases from J, the junction contained 12 bases not matched to a gene. The length of the CDR3 is 15 residues. The germline CDR1 and CDR2 sequences are LGHDT and YNNKEL (reference sequence). Written as DNA, the CDR3 is TGTGCCAGCAGCTCTCTCAGCGGGAGCGTTGGCGAGCAGTACTTC. Translated, it gives CASSSLSGSVGEQYF.

The chain uses TRBV29-1 and TRBJ1-1; D remains ambiguous. The CDR3 is 10 amino acids. Trimming shortened V by 3 bases and J by 9 bases, and 8 bases separated the two germline ends. Germline CDR1 is SQVTM and CDR2 is ANQGSEA. The CDR3: CSVDTVKAFF. The DNA of the CDR3 is TGCAGCGTTGACACGGTAAAAGCTTTCTTT.

This clonotype was seen a handful of times. The CDR3 is CASKENTGELFF. As DNA, the CDR3 is TGTGCCAGCAAGGAAAACACCGGGGAGCTGTTTTTT. The genes are TRBV2 and TRBJ2-2, with unresolved D. This CDR3 has 12 amino acids. CDR1 and CDR2 from the germline V gene are SNHLY and FYNNEI. Trimming removed 7 bases at V and 2 bases at J, with 5 bases between.

The chain recombines TRBV3-1 with TRBJ2-5; 8 nucleotides align to TRBD2. With 3 bases clipped from V and 2 bases from J, the junction kept 5 bases outside the gene matches. The germline V gene encodes CDR1 LGHDT and CDR2 YNNKEL (reference sequence). This CDR3 spans 15 amino acids. CDR3: CASSQTLAVQETQYF. As DNA, the CDR3 is TGTGCCAGCAGCCAGACACTAGCGGTTCAAGAGACCCAGTACTTC.

The chain combines TRBV11-2 with TRBJ1-5; D uncertain. Germline lookup yields CDR1 SGHAT and CDR2 FQNNGV. The V end was cut by 2 bases, the J end by 0 bases, with 5 bases between. The CDR3 runs to 14 residues. The CDR3 DNA follows: TGTGCCAGCAGCTTACATTATAGCAATCAGCCCCAGCATTTT. This encodes CASSLHYSNQPQHF.

The chain uses TRBV2 and TRBJ1-2, with D maybe TRBD1 (5 bases). CDR3 length equals 13 residues. The germline V gene encodes CDR1 SNHLY and CDR2 FYNNEI. Between the trimmed V and J ends, which lost 7 bases and 8 bases, there was a span of 17 bases. The CDR3 protein is CASIQVEGWGYTF. The DNA of the CDR3 is TGTGCCAGCATACAGGTCGAGGGGTGGGGCTACACCTTC.

This chain links TRBV20-1 with TRBJ1-2, with 9 positions matching TRBD1. The trim removed 3 bases at V and 2 bases at J, leaving 7 bases unmatched. Germline-derived CDR1 and CDR2 are DFQATT and SNEGSKA (reference sequence). This CDR3 comprises 15 residues. The CDR3 region is CSASSIGTGNYGYTF. The CDR3, as DNA: TGCAGTGCTAGCAGCATTGGGACAGGGAACTATGGCTACACCTTC.

The rearrangement uses TRBV28 and TRBJ2-7; tentative D call: TRBD1 (6 bases). The CDR3 spans 16 residues. Germline values: CDR1 MDHEN, CDR2 SYDVKM. V dropped 5 bases and J dropped 3 bases, with 20 bases sitting between them. The CDR3 protein is CASSTFKAGAYYEQYF. The CDR3, as DNA: TGTGCCAGCAGTACCTTTAAGGCAGGGGCTTACTACGAGCAGTACTTC.

The J gene is TRBJ2-7, the V gene TRBV18; TRBD2 aligns across 10 bases. In germline, CDR1 is KGHSH, CDR2 LQKENI. This CDR3 spans 14 amino acids. J was trimmed by 6 bases and V by 3 bases; bases with no gene match: 5. CDR3 in amino acids: CASSPQREGGEQYF. The CDR3 DNA reads as TGTGCCAGCTCACCTCAGCGGGAGGGGGGCGAGCAGTACTTC.

CDR3 residues: CASSRQVNREQYF. The DNA of the CDR3 is TGTGCCAGCAGCCGACAGGTCAATAGGGAGCAGTACTTC. The gene calls are TRBV6-5 and TRBJ2-7; a possible D gene is TRBD1 (6 bases). Trimming removed 6 bases at V and 7 bases at J, with 16 bases between. Germline assignment: CDR1 MNHEY and CDR2 SVGAGI. This CDR3 has 13 residues.

J is TRBJ2-4 and V is TRBV20-1; D is unclear. Germline V lookup: CDR1 DFQATT, CDR2 SNEGSKA (reference sequence). V was trimmed by 5 bases and J by 8 bases, leaving 10 bases between them. This CDR3 has 11 amino acids. This CDR3 reads CSASDLYIQYF. For the CDR3, the DNA is TGCAGTGCTTCGGACCTATACATTCAGTACTTC.

The chain is built from TRBV12-3 or TRBV12-4 and TRBJ1-2, with D perhaps TRBD1 (5 bases). The CDR3 contains 14 residues. V gave up 5 bases and J gave up 5 bases, with 15 bases separating them. For the CDR3, the DNA is TGTGCCAGCAGTGCGGGGGAGTGGGCATATGGCTACACCTTC. Its protein is CASSAGEWAYGYTF.

In nucleotides, the CDR3 is TGTGCCAGCAGCACCCGGCCCGGGGCCACCTCCTACGAGCAGTACTTC. Amino acids: CASSTRPGATSYEQYF. This chain joins TRBV7-2 and TRBJ2-7; D is perhaps TRBD1 or TRBD2 (5 bases each). The V gene lost 5 bases and the J gene lost 0 bases, with 17 bases spanning the gap. CDR1 SGHTA and CDR2 FQGNSA come from the germline V gene. This CDR3 comprises 16 residues.

The genes are TRBV29-1 and TRBJ2-7; the match to TRBD1 covers 9 bases. J lost 4 bases, V lost 6 bases, and 4 bases had no gene match. CDR3 length equals 12 residues. Germline lookup yields CDR1 SQVTM and CDR2 ANQGSEA. The CDR3 is CSVTGGNYEQYF. The DNA of the CDR3 is TGCAGCGTGACAGGGGGTAATTACGAGCAGTACTTC.

The chain is built from TRBV19 and TRBJ1-2, with D possibly being TRBD1 (6 bases). Germline CDR1 reads LNHDA; CDR2 reads SQIVND (reference sequence). This CDR3 spans 14 amino acids. Between the trimmed V and J ends, which lost 7 bases and 6 bases, there was a span of 18 bases. CDR3 residues: CASMDYRERDGYTF. CDR3 DNA: TGTGCCAGTATGGACTACAGGGAAAGGGATGGCTACACCTTC. Based on the CDR3 plus reference TRBV19 and TRBJ1-2, the full variable domain is DGGITQSPKYLFRKEGQNVTLSCEQNLNHDAMYWYRQDPGQGLRLIYYSQIVNDFQKGDIAEGYSVSREKKESFPLTVTSAQKNPTAFYLCASMDYRERDGYTFGSGTRLTVV.

The chain uses TRBV2 and TRBJ1-1; D perhaps matches TRBD1 (5 bases). The germline V gene encodes CDR1 SNHLY and CDR2 FYNNEI. This CDR3 is 16 amino acids long. V lost 5 bases and J 3 bases, leaving 19 bases between the germline ends. CDR3 protein: CASSPRLTAGDTEAFF. The DNA of the CDR3 is TGTGCCAGCAGTCCACGCCTCACAGCGGGGGACACTGAAGCTTTCTTT. The variable domain in full, with the rest retrieved from reference TRBV2 and TRBJ1-1, is EPEVTQTPSHQVTQMGQEVILRCVPISNHLYFYWYRQILGQKVEFLVSFYNNEISEKSEIFDDQFSVERPDGSNFTLKIRSTKLEDSAMYFCASSPRLTAGDTEAFFGQGTRLTVV.

In nucleotides, the CDR3 is TGCAGCGTTCGACTAGCGGGGTACCAAGAGACCCAGTACTTC. It specifies CSVRLAGYQETQYF. The chain joins TRBV29-1 to TRBJ2-5; 11 bases are a match to TRBD2. Germline assignment: CDR1 SQVTM and CDR2 ANQGSEA. V lost 5 bases, J lost 0 bases, and 2 bases stayed unmatched. The CDR3 is 14 amino acids.

CDR3 sequence: CASSQVGLAGVFYEQYF. CDR3 nucleotides: TGTGCCAGCAGCCAAGTGGGACTAGCGGGAGTTTTTTACGAGCAGTACTTC. V gene TRBV4-2 combines with J gene TRBJ2-7, with 14 bases that match TRBD2. Germline assignment: CDR1 LGHNA and CDR2 YNFKEQ. CDR3 length: 17 residues. Trimming took 1 base from V and 4 from J; bases not matched to a gene: 6.

This clonotype occurred once. This rearrangement joins TRBV2 to TRBJ2-1, with D perhaps TRBD2 (5 bases). This CDR3 contains 13 residues. Germline V gene data show CDR1 as SNHLY and CDR2 as FYNNEI. The V gene lost 4 bases and the J gene lost 9 bases, with 13 bases spanning the gap. CDR3 sequence: CASSVTGEGEQFF. In DNA form, the CDR3 reads TGTGCCAGCAGTGTGACCGGGGAAGGTGAGCAGTTCTTC.

This clonotype was found once. This sequence joins TRBV2 and TRBJ2-1; 10 bases map to TRBD2. This CDR3 has 15 amino acids. The trim removed 4 bases at V and 0 bases at J, leaving 0 bases unmatched. Germline V gene lookup returns CDR1 SNHLY and CDR2 FYNNEI. CDR3 in amino acids: CASSGLAGSYNEQFF. CDR3 in DNA: TGTGCCAGCAGTGGACTAGCGGGCTCCTACAATGAGCAGTTCTTC.